These T cell receptor beta chains were read from a single sample in a study of T-cell reconstitution after alpha-beta-depleted transplantation in children. TCRdb fed the PCR reads into MiXCR, producing one record per CDR3 protein. The data show a few hundred thousand distinct CDR3 sequences, over 10% seen once. Sequenced material: PBMCs, mostly from graft donor cells, taken 360 days after TCRalphabeta/CD19-depleted stem cell transplant. Source of these receptors: a male patient under 18 who had a stem cell transplant for acute myeloid leukemia, so the T cells may come from the graft donor. CDR3s include the opening cysteine and the closing phenylalanine or tryptophan. The D gene is left open where the match is weak. Clone size is given for some rows only: seen once, a few or many times, or a class if the clone is expanded.

TRBJ2-5 TRBV4-2 - - TGTGCCAGCAGCCAAGTGACTACGGGGAGCCAAGAGACCCAGTACTTC CASSQVTTGSQETQYF
TRBJ2-7 TRBV20-1 - many TGCAGTGCTAGTTTCCCAAGTCGTGGGTGGGAGCAGTACTTC CSASFPSRGWEQYF
TRBJ2-7 TRBV29-1 TRBD1 few TGCAGCGTTGAGGGACAGAACTCCTACGAGCAGTACTTC CSVEGQNSYEQYF
TRBJ2-1 TRBV6-5 TRBD2 few TGTGCCAGCAGTTACTCGATCGGCGGGAGATCCCCCTACAATGAGCAGTTCTTC CASSYSIGGRSPYNEQFF
TRBJ2-1 TRBV12-3/TRBV12-4 - few TGTGCCAGCAGTTGGGACACTTACAATGAGCAGTTCTTC CASSWDTYNEQFF
TRBJ2-1 TRBV20-1 - - TGCAGTGCTAGAGTGGCGGCCACAGGAGGTTCGCGAGAGCAGTTCTTC CSARVAATGGSREQFF
TRBJ2-2 TRBV29-1 - many TGCAGCGTCGCCTCGGCTTTTCGCACCGGGGAGCTGTTTTTT CSVASAFRTGELFF
TRBJ2-3 TRBV7-2 - - TGTGCCAGCAGCCGCCAGTTGGGACCCCAGACAGATACGCAGTATTTT CASSRQLGPQTDTQYF
TRBJ1-1 TRBV4-1 TRBD1 - TGCGCCAGCAGCCAAGGGCCCCGACAGGGAACGATGAGGAAGATGAACACTGAAGCTTTCTTT CASSQGPRQGTMRKMNTEAFF
TRBJ2-1 TRBV7-6 TRBD1 few TGTGCCAGCAGCGCAGACCGGGACAGGGTTTCGAATGAGCAGTTCTTC CASSADRDRVSNEQFF
TRBJ2-7 TRBV7-2 TRBD1 few TGTGCCAGCAGCTTAGCCCTGGGACAGTACTACGAGCAGTACTTC CASSLALGQYYEQYF
TRBJ1-1 TRBV30 - many TGTGCCTGGAGTGGAACAGGGCTTGAAGCTTTCTTT CAWSGTGLEAFF
TRBJ2-6 TRBV9 TRBD2 - TGTGCCAGCAGCACCCGACCCCGGGAGGGCCTCGCTGGGGCCAACGTCCTGACTTTC CASSTRPREGLAGANVLTF
TRBJ2-5 TRBV10-3 - - TGTGCCATCAGTGACAGGGGCGCAGAGACCCAGTACTTC CAISDRGAETQYF
TRBJ2-7 TRBV29-1 TRBD1 - TGCAGCGTCTCTGGACCGGGACAGGGAAGTTGGGTTGAGGGCGAGCAGTACTTC CSVSGPGQGSWVEGEQYF
TRBJ2-1 TRBV6-2/TRBV6-3 TRBD2 few TGTGCCAGCAGGGTAGCGGGATCCTACAATGAGCAGTTCTTC CASRVAGSYNEQFF